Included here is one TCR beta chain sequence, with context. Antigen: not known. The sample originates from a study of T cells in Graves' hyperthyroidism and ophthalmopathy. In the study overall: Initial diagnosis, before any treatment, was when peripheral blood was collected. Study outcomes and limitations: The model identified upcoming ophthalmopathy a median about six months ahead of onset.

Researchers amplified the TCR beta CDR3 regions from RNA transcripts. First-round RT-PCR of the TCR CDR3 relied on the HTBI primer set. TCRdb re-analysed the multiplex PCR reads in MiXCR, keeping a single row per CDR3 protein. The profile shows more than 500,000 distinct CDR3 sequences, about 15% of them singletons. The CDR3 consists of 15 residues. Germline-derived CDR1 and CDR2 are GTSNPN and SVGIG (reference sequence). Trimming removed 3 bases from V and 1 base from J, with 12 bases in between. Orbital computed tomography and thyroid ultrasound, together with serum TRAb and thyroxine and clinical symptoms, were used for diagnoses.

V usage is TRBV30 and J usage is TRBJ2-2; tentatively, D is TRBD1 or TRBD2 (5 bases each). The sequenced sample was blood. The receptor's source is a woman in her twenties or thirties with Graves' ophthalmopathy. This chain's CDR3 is CAWRPMGRNTGELFF. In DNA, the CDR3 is TGTGCCTGGAGACCGATGGGACGGAACACCGGGGAGCTGTTTTTT. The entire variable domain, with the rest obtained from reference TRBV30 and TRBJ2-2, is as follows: SQTIHQWPATLVQPVGSPLSLECTVEGTSNPNLYWYRQAAGRGLQLLFYSVGIGQISSEVPQNLSASRPQDRQFILSSKKLLLSDSGFYLCAWRPMGRNTGELFFGEGSRLTVL.